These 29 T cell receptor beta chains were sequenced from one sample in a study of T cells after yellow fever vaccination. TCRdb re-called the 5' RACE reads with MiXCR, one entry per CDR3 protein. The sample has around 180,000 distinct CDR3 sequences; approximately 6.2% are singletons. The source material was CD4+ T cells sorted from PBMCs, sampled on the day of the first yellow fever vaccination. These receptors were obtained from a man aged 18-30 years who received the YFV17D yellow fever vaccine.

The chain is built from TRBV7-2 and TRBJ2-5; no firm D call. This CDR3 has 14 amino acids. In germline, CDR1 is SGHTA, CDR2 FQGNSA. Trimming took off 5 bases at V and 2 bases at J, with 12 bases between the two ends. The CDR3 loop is CASSDPAGQETQYF. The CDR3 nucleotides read TGTGCCAGCAGCGACCCGGCAGGACAAGAGACCCAGTACTTC. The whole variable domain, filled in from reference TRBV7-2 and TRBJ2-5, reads GAGVSQSPSNKVTEKGKDVELRCDPISGHTALYWYRQSLGQGLEFLIYFQGNSAPDKSGLPSDRFSAERTGGSVSTLTIQRTQQEDSAVYLCASSDPAGQETQYFGPGTRLLVL.

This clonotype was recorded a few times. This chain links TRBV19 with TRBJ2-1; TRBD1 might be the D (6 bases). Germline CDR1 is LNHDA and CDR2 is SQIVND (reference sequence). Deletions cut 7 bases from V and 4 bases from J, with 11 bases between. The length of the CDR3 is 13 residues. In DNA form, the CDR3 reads TGTGCCAGTACAGGGGCTTCTTACAATGAGCAGTTCTTC. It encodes CASTGASYNEQFF. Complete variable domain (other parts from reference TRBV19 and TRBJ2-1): DGGITQSPKYLFRKEGQNVTLSCEQNLNHDAMYWYRQDPGQGLRLIYYSQIVNDFQKGDIAEGYSVSREKKESFPLTVTSAQKNPTAFYLCASTGASYNEQFFGPGTRLTVL.

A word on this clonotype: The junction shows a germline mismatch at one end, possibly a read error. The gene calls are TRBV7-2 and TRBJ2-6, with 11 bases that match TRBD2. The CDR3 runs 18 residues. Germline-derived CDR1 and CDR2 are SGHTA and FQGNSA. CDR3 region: CASSLMLAGGAGANVPTF. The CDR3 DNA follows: TGTGCCAGCAGCTTAATGCTAGCGGGGGGTGCTGGGGCCAACGTCCCGACTTTC.

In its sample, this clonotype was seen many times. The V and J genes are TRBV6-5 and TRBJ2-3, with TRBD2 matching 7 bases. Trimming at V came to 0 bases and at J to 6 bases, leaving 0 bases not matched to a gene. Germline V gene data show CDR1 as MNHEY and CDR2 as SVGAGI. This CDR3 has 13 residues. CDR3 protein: CASSYSRGDTQYF. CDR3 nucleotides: TGTGCCAGCAGTTACTCGCGGGGGGATACGCAGTATTTT.

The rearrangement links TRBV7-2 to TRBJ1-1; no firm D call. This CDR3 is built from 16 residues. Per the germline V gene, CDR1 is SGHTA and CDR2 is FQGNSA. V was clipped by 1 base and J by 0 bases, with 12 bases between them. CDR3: CASSLGYRTMNTEAFF. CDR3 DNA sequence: TGTGCCAGCAGCTTAGGCTACCGAACTATGAACACTGAAGCTTTCTTT.

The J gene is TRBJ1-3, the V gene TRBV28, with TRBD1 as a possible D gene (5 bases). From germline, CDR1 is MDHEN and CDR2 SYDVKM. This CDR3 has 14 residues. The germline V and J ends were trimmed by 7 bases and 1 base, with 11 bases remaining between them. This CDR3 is CASKLGTSGNTIYF. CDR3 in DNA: TGTGCCAGCAAATTGGGGACGTCTGGAAACACCATATATTTT.

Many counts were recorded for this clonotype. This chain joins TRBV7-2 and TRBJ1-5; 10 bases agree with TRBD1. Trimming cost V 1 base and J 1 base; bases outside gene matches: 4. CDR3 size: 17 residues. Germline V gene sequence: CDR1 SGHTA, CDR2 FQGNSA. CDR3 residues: CASSLVTGGLSNQPQHF. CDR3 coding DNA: TGTGCCAGCAGCTTAGTGACAGGGGGCTTGAGCAATCAGCCCCAGCATTTT.

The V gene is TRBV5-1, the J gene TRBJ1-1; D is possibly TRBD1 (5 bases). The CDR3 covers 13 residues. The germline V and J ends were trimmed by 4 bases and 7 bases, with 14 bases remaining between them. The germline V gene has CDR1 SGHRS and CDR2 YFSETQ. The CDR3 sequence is CASSLETVLEAFF. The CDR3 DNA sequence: TGCGCCAGCAGCCTGGAGACAGTTCTTGAAGCTTTCTTT.

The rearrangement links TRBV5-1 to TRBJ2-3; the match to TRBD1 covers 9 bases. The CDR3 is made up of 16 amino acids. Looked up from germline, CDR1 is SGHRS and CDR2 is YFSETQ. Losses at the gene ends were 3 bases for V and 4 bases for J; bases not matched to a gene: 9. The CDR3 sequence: CASSSMGTGIADTQYF. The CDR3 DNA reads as TGCGCCAGCAGCTCTATGGGGACAGGGATAGCAGATACGCAGTATTTT.

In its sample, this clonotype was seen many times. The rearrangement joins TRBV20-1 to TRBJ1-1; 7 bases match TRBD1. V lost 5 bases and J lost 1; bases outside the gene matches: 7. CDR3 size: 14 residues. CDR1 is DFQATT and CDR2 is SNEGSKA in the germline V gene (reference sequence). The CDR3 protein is CSAGTGQWNTEAFF. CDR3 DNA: TGCAGTGCTGGTACGGGACAGTGGAACACTGAAGCTTTCTTT.

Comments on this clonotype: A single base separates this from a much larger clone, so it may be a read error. The CDR3 DNA is TGTGCCAGCGCCGTAGCGGGGGGCACAGATCCGCAGTATTTT. This translates into CASAVAGGTDPQYF. The chain employs TRBV2 and TRBJ2-3; 10 bases align to TRBD2. This CDR3 is 14 amino acids long. Germline CDR1 is SNHLY and CDR2 is FYNNEI.

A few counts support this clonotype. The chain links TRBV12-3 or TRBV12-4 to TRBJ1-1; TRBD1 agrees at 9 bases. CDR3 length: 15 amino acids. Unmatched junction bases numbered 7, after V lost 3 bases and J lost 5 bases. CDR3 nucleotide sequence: TGTGCCAGCAGTTTTACCGGGACAGGGTTAACTGAAGCTTTCTTT. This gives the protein CASSFTGTGLTEAFF.

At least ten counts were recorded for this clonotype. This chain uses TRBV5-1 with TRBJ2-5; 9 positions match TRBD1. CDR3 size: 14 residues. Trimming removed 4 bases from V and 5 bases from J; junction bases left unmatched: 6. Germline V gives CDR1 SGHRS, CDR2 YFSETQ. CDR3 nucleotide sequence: TGCGCCAGCAGCCCGGGACAGGGCGGGGAGACCCAGTACTTC. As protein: CASSPGQGGETQYF. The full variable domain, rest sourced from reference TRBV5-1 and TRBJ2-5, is KAGVTQTPRYLIKTRGQQVTLSCSPISGHRSVSWYQQTPGQGLQFLFEYFSETQRNKGNFPGRFSGRQFSNSRSEMNVSTLELGDSALYLCASSPGQGGETQYFGPGTRLLVL.

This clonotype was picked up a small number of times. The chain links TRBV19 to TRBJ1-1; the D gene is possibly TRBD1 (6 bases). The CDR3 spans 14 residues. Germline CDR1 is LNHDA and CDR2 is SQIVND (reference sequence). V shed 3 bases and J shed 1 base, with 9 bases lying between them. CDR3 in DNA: TGTGCCAGTAGTATTTTAGGGGGGAACACTGAAGCTTTCTTT. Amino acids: CASSILGGNTEAFF.

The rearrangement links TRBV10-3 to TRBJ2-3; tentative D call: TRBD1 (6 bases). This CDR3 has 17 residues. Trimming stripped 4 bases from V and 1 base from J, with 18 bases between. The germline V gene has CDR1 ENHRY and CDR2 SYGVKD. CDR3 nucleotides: TGTGCCATCAGTGTAAACCAGGGACAAATGCGCACAGATACGCAGTATTTT. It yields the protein CAISVNQGQMRTDTQYF.

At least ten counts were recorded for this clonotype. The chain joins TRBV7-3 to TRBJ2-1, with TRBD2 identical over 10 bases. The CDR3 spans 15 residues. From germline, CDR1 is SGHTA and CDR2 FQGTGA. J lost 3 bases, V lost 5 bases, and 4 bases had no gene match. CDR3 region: CASSLSGGVYNEQFF. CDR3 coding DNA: TGTGCCAGCAGCCTGAGCGGGGGGGTCTACAATGAGCAGTTCTTC.

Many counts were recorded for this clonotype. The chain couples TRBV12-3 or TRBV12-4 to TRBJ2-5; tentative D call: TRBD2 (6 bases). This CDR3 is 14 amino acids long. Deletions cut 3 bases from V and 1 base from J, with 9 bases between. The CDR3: CASSFSSGQETQYF. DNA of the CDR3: TGTGCCAGCAGTTTCAGTAGCGGCCAAGAGACCCAGTACTTC.

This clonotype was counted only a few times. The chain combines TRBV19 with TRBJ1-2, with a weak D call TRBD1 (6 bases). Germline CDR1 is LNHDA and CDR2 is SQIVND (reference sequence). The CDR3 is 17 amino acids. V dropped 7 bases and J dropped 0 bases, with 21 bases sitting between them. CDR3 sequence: CASTPSGVGESNYGYTF. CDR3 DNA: TGTGCCAGTACCCCGTCAGGGGTGGGGGAGTCTAACTATGGCTACACCTTC.

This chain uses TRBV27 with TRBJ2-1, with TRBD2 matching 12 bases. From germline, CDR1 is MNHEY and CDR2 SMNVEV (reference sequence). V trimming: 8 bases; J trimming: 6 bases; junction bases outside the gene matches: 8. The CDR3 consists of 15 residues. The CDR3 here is CASWDGLAGINEQFF. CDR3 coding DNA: TGTGCCAGCTGGGACGGACTAGCGGGGATCAATGAGCAGTTCTTC.

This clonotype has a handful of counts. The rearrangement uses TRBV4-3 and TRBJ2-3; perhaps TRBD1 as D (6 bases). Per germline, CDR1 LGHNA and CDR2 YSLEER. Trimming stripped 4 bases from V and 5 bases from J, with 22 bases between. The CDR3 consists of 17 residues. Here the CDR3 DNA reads TGCGCCAGCAGCCTAACCTTAGGGACAACCTTGGTAGATACGCAGTATTTT. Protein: CASSLTLGTTLVDTQYF.

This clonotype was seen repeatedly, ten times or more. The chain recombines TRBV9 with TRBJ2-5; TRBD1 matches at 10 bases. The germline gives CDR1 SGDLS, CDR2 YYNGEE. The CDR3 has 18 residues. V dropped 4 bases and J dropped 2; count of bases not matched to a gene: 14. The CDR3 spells CASSQTGTGEGPQETQYF. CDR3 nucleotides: TGTGCCAGCAGCCAAACCGGGACAGGGGAAGGGCCACAAGAGACCCAGTACTTC. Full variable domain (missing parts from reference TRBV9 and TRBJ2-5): DSGVTQTPKHLITATGQRVTLRCSPRSGDLSVYWYQQSLDQGLQFLIQYYNGEERAKGNILERFSAQQFPDLHSELNLSSLELGDSALYFCASSQTGTGEGPQETQYFGPGTRLLVL.

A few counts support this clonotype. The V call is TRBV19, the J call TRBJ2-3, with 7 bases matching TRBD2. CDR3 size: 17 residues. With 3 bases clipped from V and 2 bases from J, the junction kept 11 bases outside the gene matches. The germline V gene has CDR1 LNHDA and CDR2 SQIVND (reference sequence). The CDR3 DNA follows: TGTGCCAGTAGTATGGGCCCGGGACTACTGATCACAGATACGCAGTATTTT. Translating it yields CASSMGPGLLITDTQYF. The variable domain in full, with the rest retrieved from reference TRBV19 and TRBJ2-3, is DGGITQSPKYLFRKEGQNVTLSCEQNLNHDAMYWYRQDPGQGLRLIYYSQIVNDFQKGDIAEGYSVSREKKESFPLTVTSAQKNPTAFYLCASSMGPGLLITDTQYFGPGTRLTVL.

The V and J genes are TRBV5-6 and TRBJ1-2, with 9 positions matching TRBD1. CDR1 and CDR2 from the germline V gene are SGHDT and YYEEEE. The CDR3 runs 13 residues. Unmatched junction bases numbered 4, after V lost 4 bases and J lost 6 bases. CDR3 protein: CASSRRQGDGYTF. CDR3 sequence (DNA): TGTGCCAGCAGCCGTCGACAGGGGGATGGCTACACCTTC.

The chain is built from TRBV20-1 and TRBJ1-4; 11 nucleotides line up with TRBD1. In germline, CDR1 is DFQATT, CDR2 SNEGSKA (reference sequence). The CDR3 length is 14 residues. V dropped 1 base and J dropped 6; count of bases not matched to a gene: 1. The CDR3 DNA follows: TGCAGTGCTAGAGGGACAGGGGGCGATGAAAAACTGTTTTTT. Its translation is CSARGTGGDEKLFF.

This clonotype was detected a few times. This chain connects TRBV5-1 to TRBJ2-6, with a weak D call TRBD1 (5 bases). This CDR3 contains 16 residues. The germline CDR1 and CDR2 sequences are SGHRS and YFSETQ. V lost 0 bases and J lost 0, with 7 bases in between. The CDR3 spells CASSLGDSSGANVLTF. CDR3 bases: TGCGCCAGCAGCTTGGGTGACAGCTCTGGGGCCAACGTCCTGACTTTC.

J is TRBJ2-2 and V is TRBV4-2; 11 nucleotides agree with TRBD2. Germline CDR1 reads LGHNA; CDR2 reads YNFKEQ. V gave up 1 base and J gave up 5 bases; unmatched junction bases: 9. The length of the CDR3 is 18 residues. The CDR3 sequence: CASSQVATGTSGTGELFF. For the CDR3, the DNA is TGTGCCAGCAGCCAAGTTGCAACGGGGACTAGCGGTACCGGGGAGCTGTTTTTT.

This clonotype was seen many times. CDR3 amino acids: CASSSTSGGAEQFF. The CDR3 DNA sequence: TGCGCCAGCAGCTCTACTAGCGGGGGGGCAGAGCAGTTCTTC. The V gene is TRBV5-1, the J gene TRBJ2-1, with TRBD2 matching over 13 bases. CDR1 is SGHRS, CDR2 YFSETQ, per germline. V was clipped by 3 bases and J by 10 bases; unmatched bases: 4. There are 14 residues in the CDR3.

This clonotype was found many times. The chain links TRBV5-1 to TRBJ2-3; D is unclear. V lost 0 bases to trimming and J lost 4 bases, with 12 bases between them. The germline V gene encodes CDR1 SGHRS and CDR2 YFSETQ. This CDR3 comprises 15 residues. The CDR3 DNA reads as TGCGCCAGCAGCTTGGGGTTACGTCGATCAGATACGCAGTATTTT. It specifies CASSLGLRRSDTQYF.

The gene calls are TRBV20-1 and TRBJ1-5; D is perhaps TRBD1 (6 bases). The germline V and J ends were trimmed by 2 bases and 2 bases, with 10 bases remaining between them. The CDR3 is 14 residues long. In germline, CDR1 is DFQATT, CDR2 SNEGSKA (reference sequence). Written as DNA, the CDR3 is TGCAGTGCTAGACAGGGGAATGGCAATCAGCCCCAGCATTTT. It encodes CSARQGNGNQPQHF.